One sample yielded the 2 T cell receptor beta chains listed below, sequenced in a study of blood T cell repertoires in COVID-19. Data came from immunoSEQ multiplex PCR; TCRdb stores just in-frame clones and leaves some out. The sample lists tens of thousands of clones; roughly nine tenths were seen once. Input material: peripheral blood. Every receptor here comes from a woman in her sixties or seventies with COVID-19, enrolled during active disease.

This rearrangement joins TRBV2 to TRBJ1-5; tentative D call: TRBD1 (6 bases). Germline V gives CDR1 SNHLY, CDR2 FYNNEI. Trimming stripped 4 bases from V and 3 bases from J, with 7 bases between. This CDR3 comprises 13 residues. DNA of the CDR3: TGTGCCAGCAGTGGGGGGCTCAATCAGCCCCAGCATTTT. This gives the protein CASSGGLNQPQHF.

This chain uses TRBV3-1 (or the pseudogene TRBV3-2) with TRBJ2-3; unclear D gene. CDR1 is LGHDT and CDR2 is YNNKEL in the germline V gene (reference sequence). Trimming cost V 0 bases and J 2 bases, with 18 bases left between them. The CDR3 has 18 amino acids. The CDR3, as DNA: TGTGCCAGCAGCCAAGACCAGACATCTTCAAAAGACACAGATACGCAGTATTTT. It yields the protein CASSQDQTSSKDTDTQYF.